These 9 T cell receptor beta chains were sequenced from one sample in a study of shared clonotypes between healthy human individuals. Clones were sequenced by immunoSEQ multiplex PCR, and TCRdb holds only the in-frame ones, with some missing. The table has 1,500,000 or so clones, 95% to 97% seen once; the top ten hold over 1%. The sequenced sample consisted of naive CD4+ T cells sorted from blood. Subset meaning: CD45RA+ positively selected. The source of these receptors is a young man in good health.

This clone was seen just once. This chain links TRBV2 with TRBJ2-2; 7 bases align to TRBD1. With 11 bases clipped from V and 4 bases from J, the junction kept 7 bases outside the gene matches. Germline CDR1 is SNHLY and CDR2 is FYNNEI. The CDR3 has 13 residues. The CDR3 loop is CAGDRVATGELFF. CDR3 bases: TGTGCCGGAGACAGGGTGGCCACCGGGGAGCTGTTTTTT.

The gene calls are TRBV18 and TRBJ2-7; 7 positions agree with TRBD1. Germline CDR1 KGHSH, CDR2 LQKENI. V trimming: 3 bases; J trimming: 6 bases; junction bases outside the gene matches: 5. This CDR3 has 13 amino acids. The CDR3 protein is CASSPKGATEQYF. CDR3 in DNA: TGTGCCAGCTCACCGAAGGGGGCGACCGAGCAGTACTTC.

This chain joins TRBV7-9 and TRBJ2-4; 9 bases map to TRBD1. The CDR3 is made up of 13 amino acids. The germline V gene has CDR1 SEHNR and CDR2 FQNEAQ (reference sequence). Trimming took 4 bases from V and 6 from J; bases not matched to a gene: 1. CDR3 nucleotides: TGTGCCAGCAGCTGGGACAGGGCAAACATTCAGTACTTC. It yields the protein CASSWDRANIQYF.

V and J are TRBV27 and TRBJ2-2; TRBD1 matches 7 bases. V trimming: 6 bases; J trimming: 5 bases; junction bases outside the gene matches: 6. Germline loops: CDR1 MNHEY, CDR2 SMNVEV (reference sequence). The CDR3 covers 14 residues. The CDR3, as DNA: TGTGCCAGCAGGAGGGGGCGCCGAACCGGGGAGCTGTTTTTT. The encoded protein is CASRRGRRTGELFF.

This clone showed up just once. This sequence joins TRBV7-9 and TRBJ2-7; the D gene is possibly TRBD1 (6 bases). The V gene lost 8 bases and the J gene lost 2 bases, with 22 bases spanning the gap. Germline V gene lookup returns CDR1 SEHNR and CDR2 FQNEAQ (reference sequence). The CDR3 spans 16 residues. This CDR3 is CASSPGQTTFPYEQYF. The CDR3 bases are TGTGCCAGCTCACCGGGACAAACGACGTTTCCCTACGAGCAGTACTTC.

This clone was seen once. The limits of the CDR3 on the DNA are not certain, so only TCRdb's listed CDR3 is given. The chain is built from TRBV12-5 and TRBJ1-1. The CDR3 spans 14 amino acids, including both terminal residues. Germline lookup yields CDR1 LGHNT and CDR2 FRNRAP. Here the CDR3 reads CASGLERENTEAFF.

Here the CDR3 DNA reads TGCGCCAGCAGCTTGGAGGGGGAAGCCCAAGAGACCCAGTACTTC. This codes for CASSLEGEAQETQYF. The chain couples TRBV5-1 to TRBJ2-5; TRBD1 is a possible D gene (6 bases). The germline gives CDR1 SGHRS, CDR2 YFSETQ. The CDR3 covers 15 residues. V lost 0 bases, J lost 1 base, and 10 bases lay in between.

V is TRBV7-9 and J is TRBJ2-7; 8 bases agree with TRBD2. Trimming took 1 base from V and 0 from J; bases not matched to a gene: 2. Germline values: CDR1 SEHNR, CDR2 FQNEAQ (reference sequence). The CDR3 sequence is 15 residues long. The CDR3 sequence: CASSLELADSYEQYF. CDR3 nucleotide sequence: TGTGCCAGCAGCTTAGAACTAGCGGACTCCTACGAGCAGTACTTC.

The CDR3 spells CASSLRGDSLGTQYF. The CDR3 DNA reads TGCGCCAGCAGCCTGAGGGGGGATAGTCTGGGGACCCAGTACTTC. The chain recombines TRBV4-3 with TRBJ2-5; D is perhaps TRBD1 or TRBD2 (6 bases each). The ends were cut back, 4 bases at V and 7 bases at J, with 19 bases in the middle. Germline-derived CDR1 and CDR2 are LGHNA and YSLEER. The CDR3 sequence is 15 residues long.